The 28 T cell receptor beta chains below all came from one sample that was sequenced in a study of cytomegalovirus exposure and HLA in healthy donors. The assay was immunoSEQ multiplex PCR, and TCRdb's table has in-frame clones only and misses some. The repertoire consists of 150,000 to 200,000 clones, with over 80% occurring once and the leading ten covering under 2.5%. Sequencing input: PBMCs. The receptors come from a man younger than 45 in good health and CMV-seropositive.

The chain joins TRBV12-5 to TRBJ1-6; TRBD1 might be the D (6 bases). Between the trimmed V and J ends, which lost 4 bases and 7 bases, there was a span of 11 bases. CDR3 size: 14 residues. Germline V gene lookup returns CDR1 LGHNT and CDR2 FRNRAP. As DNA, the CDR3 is TGTGCTAGTGGTTCCACAGGGATGAATTCACCCCTCCACTTT. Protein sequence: CASGSTGMNSPLHF.

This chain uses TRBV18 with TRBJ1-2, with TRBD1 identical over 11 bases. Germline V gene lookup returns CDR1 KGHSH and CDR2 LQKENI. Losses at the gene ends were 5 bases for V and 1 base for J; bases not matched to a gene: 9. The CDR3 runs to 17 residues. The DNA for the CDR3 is TGTGCCAGCTCAGCGCCGGGACAGGGGGGTTATAACTATGGCTACACCTTC. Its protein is CASSAPGQGGYNYGYTF.

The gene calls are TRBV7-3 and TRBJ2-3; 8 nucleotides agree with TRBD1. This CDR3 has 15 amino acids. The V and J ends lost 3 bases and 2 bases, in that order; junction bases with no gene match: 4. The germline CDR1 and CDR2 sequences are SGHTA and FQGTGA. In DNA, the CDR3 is TGTGCCAGCAGCTTTGGACAGGGAAACACAGATACGCAGTATTTT. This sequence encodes CASSFGQGNTDTQYF.

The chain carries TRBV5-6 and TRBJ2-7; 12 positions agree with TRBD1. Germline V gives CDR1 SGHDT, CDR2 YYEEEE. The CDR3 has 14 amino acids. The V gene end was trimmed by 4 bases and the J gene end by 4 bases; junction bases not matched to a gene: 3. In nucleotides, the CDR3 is TGTGCCAGCAGCACGGGACAGGGGGCATACGAGCAGTACTTC. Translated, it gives CASSTGQGAYEQYF.

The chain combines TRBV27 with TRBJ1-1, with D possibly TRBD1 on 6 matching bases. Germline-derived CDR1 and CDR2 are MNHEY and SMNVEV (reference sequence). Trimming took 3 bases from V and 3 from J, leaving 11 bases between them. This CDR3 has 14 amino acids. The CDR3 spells CASSLYREHTEAFF. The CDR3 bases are TGTGCCAGCAGTTTGTACAGGGAACACACTGAAGCTTTCTTT.

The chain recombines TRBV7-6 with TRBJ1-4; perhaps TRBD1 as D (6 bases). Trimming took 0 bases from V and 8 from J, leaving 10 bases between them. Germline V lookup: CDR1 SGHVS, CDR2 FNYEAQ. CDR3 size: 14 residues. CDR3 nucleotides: TGTGCCAGCAGCTTAGCTCCCGGGACAGAAAAACTGTTTTTT. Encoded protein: CASSLAPGTEKLFF. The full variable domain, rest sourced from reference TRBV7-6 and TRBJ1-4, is GAGVSQSPRYKVTKRGQDVALRCDPISGHVSLYWYRQALGQGPEFLTYFNYEAQQDKSGLPNDRFSAERPEGSISTLTIQRTEQRDSAMYRCASSLAPGTEKLFFGSGTQLSVL.

The CDR3 loop is CASSIRDSNPSYEQYF. DNA of the CDR3: TGTGCCAGCAGCATACGGGACAGCAACCCCTCCTACGAGCAGTACTTC. The chain joins TRBV7-6 to TRBJ2-7; TRBD1 aligns across 7 bases. Germline V gene sequence: CDR1 SGHVS, CDR2 FNYEAQ. V gave up 5 bases and J gave up 0 bases; unmatched junction bases: 10. This CDR3 has 16 amino acids.

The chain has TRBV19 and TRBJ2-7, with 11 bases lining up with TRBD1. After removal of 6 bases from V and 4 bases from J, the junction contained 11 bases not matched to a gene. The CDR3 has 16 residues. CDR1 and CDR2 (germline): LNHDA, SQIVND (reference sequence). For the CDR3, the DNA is TGTGCCAGTAGACCCGACTGGACAGGGGGCTTATACGAGCAGTACTTC. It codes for CASRPDWTGGLYEQYF.

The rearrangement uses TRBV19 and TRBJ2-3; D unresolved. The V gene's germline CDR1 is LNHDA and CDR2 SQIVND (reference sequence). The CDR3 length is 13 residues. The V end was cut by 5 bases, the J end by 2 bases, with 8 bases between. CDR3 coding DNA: TGTGCCAGTAGTTCCCGAGCCACAGATACGCAGTATTTT. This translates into CASSSRATDTQYF.

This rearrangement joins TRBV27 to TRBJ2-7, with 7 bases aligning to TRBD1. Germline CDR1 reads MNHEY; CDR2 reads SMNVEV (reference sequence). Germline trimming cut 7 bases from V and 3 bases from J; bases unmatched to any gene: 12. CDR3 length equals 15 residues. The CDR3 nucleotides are TGTGCCAGCACGCCACTTGGGCAGGGGGACTACGAGCAGTACTTC. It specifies CASTPLGQGDYEQYF.

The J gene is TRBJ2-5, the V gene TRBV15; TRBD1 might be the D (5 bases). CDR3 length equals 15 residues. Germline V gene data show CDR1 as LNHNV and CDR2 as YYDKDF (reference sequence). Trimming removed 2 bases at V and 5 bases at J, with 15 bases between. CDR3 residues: CATSRSVGALETQYF. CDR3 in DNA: TGTGCCACCAGCAGAAGTGTAGGGGCGCTGGAGACCCAGTACTTC.

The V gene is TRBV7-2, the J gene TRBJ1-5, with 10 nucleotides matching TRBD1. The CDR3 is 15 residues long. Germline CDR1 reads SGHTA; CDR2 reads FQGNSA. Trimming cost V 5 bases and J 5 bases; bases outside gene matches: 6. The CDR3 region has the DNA TGTGCCAGCAGCGCCGGGACAGGGGTTGATCAGCCCCAGCATTTT. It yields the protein CASSAGTGVDQPQHF.

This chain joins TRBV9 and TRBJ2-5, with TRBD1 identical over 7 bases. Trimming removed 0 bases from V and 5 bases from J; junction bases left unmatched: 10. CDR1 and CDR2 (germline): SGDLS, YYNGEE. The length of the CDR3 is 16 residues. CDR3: CASSVDISRRGETQYF. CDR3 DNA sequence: TGTGCCAGCAGCGTAGACATAAGCCGCAGGGGGGAGACCCAGTACTTC.

In nucleotides, the CDR3 is TGTGCCAGCAGTCGGGACAGCCAAAACTATGGCTACACCTTC. This codes for CASSRDSQNYGYTF. The chain joins TRBV9 to TRBJ1-2, with 7 bases aligning to TRBD1. The CDR3 has 14 residues. The ends lost 5 bases at V and 2 bases at J; junction bases unmatched: 6. CDR1 is SGDLS, CDR2 YYNGEE, per germline.

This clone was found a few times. The CDR3 loop is CASSPPFRLAGLQETQYF. The CDR3 coding sequence is TGTGCCAGCAGTCCTCCTTTCCGACTAGCGGGGCTCCAAGAGACCCAGTACTTC. This sequence joins TRBV7-9 and TRBJ2-5; 11 bases are shared with TRBD2. V dropped 6 bases and J dropped 1; count of bases not matched to a gene: 13. Germline V gene sequence: CDR1 SEHNR, CDR2 FQNEAQ (reference sequence). CDR3 length: 18 residues.

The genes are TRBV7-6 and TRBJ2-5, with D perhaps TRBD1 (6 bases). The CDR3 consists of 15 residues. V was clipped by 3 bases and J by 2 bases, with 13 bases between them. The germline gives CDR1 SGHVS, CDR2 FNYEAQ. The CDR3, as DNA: TGTGCCAGCAGCTTGGGGGCAGGGAGTCAAGAGACCCAGTACTTC. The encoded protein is CASSLGAGSQETQYF. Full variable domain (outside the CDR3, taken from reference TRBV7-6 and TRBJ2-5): GAGVSQSPRYKVTKRGQDVALRCDPISGHVSLYWYRQALGQGPEFLTYFNYEAQQDKSGLPNDRFSAERPEGSISTLTIQRTEQRDSAMYRCASSLGAGSQETQYFGPGTRLLVL.

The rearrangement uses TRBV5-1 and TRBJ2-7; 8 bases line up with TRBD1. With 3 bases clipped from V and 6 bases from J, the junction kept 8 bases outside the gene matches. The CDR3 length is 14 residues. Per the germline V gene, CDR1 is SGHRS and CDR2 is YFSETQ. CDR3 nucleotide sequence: TGCGCCAGCAGCTCCGGACAGGGTAAGCCCGAGCAGTACTTC. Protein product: CASSSGQGKPEQYF.

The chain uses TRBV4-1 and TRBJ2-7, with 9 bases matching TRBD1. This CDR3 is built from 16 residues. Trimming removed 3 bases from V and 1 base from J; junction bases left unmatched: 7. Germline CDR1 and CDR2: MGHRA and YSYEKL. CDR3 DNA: TGCGCCAGCAGCCACCCAGCCGGGACAGGGTCCTACGAGCAGTACTTC. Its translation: CASSHPAGTGSYEQYF.

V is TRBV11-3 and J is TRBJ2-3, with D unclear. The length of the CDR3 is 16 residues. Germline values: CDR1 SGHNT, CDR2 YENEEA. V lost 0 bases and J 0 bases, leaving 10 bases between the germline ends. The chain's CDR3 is CASSLDSHPSTDTQYF. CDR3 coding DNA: TGTGCCAGCAGCTTAGACAGTCATCCTAGCACAGATACGCAGTATTTT.

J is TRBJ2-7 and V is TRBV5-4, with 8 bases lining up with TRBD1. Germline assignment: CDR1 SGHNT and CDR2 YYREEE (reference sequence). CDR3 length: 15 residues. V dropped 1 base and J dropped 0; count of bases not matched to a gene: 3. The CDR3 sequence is CASSLRDRSSYEQYF. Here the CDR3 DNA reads TGTGCCAGCAGCTTGCGGGACAGGAGCTCCTACGAGCAGTACTTC.

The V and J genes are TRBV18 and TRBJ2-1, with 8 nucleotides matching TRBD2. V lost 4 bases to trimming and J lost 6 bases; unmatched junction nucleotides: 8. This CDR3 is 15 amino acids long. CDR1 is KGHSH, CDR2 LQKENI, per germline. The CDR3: CASSLLVAGGNEQFF. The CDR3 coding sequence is TGTGCCAGCTCACTCCTTGTTGCGGGGGGCAATGAGCAGTTCTTC.

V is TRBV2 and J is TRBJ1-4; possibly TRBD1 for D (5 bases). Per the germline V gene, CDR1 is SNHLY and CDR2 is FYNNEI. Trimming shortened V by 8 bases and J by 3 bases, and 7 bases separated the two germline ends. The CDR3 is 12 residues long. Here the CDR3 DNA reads TGTGCCAGCGGGGCCGCTAATGAAAAACTGTTTTTT. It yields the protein CASGAANEKLFF. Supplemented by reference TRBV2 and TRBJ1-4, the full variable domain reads EPEVTQTPSHQVTQMGQEVILRCVPISNHLYFYWYRQILGQKVEFLVSFYNNEISEKSEIFDDQFSVERPDGSNFTLKIRSTKLEDSAMYFCASGAANEKLFFGSGTQLSVL.

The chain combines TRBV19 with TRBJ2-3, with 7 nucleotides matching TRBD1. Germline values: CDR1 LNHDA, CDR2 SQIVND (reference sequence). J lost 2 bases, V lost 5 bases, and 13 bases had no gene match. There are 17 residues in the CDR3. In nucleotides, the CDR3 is TGTGCCAGTAGTTCCCTGACGGATAGGGGGCCCACAGATACGCAGTATTTT. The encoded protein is CASSSLTDRGPTDTQYF.

The CDR3 reads CASSTYTGHLYNEQFF. CDR3 coding DNA: TGTGCCAGTAGTACGTATACAGGGCACTTATACAATGAGCAGTTCTTC. V usage is TRBV19 and J usage is TRBJ2-1; D might be TRBD1 (6 bases). The CDR3 is made up of 16 amino acids. With 4 bases removed from V and 4 bases from J, the gap between germline ends came to 17 bases. In germline, CDR1 is LNHDA, CDR2 SQIVND (reference sequence).

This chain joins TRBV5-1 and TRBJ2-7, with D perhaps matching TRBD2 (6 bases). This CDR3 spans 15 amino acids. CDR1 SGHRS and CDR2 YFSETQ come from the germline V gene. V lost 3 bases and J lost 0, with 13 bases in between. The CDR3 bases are TGCGCCAGCAGCTCGCTTGGAGGGCGCTCCTACGAGCAGTACTTC. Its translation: CASSSLGGRSYEQYF.

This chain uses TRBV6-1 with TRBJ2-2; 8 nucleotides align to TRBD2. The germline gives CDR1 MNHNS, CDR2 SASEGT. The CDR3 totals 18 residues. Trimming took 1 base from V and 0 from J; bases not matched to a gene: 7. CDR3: CASSEGLREAANTGELFF. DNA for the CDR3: TGTGCCAGCAGTGAAGGCTTGCGGGAGGCAGCGAACACCGGGGAGCTGTTTTTT.

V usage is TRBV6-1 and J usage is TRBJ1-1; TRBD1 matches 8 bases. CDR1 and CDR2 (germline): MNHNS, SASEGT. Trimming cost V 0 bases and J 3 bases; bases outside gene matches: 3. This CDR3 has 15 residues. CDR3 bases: TGTGCCAGCAGTGAAGCGGGCAGGGGGCACACTGAAGCTTTCTTT. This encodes CASSEAGRGHTEAFF.

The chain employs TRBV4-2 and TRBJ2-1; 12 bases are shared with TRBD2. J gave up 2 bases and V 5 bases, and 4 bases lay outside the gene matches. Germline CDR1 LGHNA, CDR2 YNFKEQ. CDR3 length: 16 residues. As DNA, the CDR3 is TGTGCCAGCAGCTTAGCTAGCGGGGGGGCCTACAATGAGCAGTTCTTC. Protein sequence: CASSLASGGAYNEQFF.